One and the same sample provided the 15 T cell receptor beta chains below, sequenced in a study of cytomegalovirus exposure and HLA in healthy donors. This PCR relied on a set of 60 Vbeta primers and 13 Jbeta primers. The assay was immunoSEQ multiplex PCR, and TCRdb's table has in-frame clones only and misses some. The repertoire includes some 98,000 clones, less than 10% of them detected once, and around 4.9% sits in the top ten. Sequenced input: PBMCs. These receptors all come from a man aged 50 to 59 in good health and CMV-seropositive.

This clone was recorded a few times. The chain uses TRBV6-5 and TRBJ1-4; 8 bases are shared with TRBD1. V gave up 2 bases and J gave up 7 bases; unmatched junction bases: 9. Per the germline V gene, CDR1 is MNHEY and CDR2 is SVGAGI. The CDR3 contains 16 residues. The CDR3 bases are TGTGCCAGCAGTTACGATCGCAGGGGGCGTGTTGAAAAACTGTTTTTT. Its protein product is CASSYDRRGRVEKLFF.

This clone was picked up a small number of times. This chain uses TRBV6-6 with TRBJ1-2; D unclear. The CDR3 has 13 residues. Germline lookup yields CDR1 MNHNY and CDR2 SVGAGI (reference sequence). V lost 2 bases and J 4 bases, leaving 8 bases between the germline ends. CDR3 in amino acids: CASSYTGGYGYTF. In nucleotides, the CDR3 is TGTGCCAGCAGTTACACGGGTGGCTATGGCTACACCTTC.

About this clone: The sample carries other DNA sequences with the same CDR3. This chain uses TRBV27 with TRBJ2-1; TRBD1 might be the D (5 bases). The CDR3 contains 13 residues. Germline V gene sequence: CDR1 MNHEY, CDR2 SMNVEV (reference sequence). Trimming shortened V by 7 bases and J by 12 bases, and 19 bases separated the two germline ends. The DNA for the CDR3 is TGTGCCAGCACTTCGGTGCAGGGCTATGGGCAGTTCTTC. It yields the protein CASTSVQGYGQFF.

This chain links TRBV19 with TRBJ2-2, with unresolved D. Looked up from germline, CDR1 is LNHDA and CDR2 is SQIVND (reference sequence). The CDR3 consists of 14 residues. The V gene lost 1 base and the J gene lost 6 bases, with 9 bases spanning the gap. The CDR3 region is CASSIGQEPGELFF. The DNA for the CDR3 is TGTGCCAGTAGTATAGGCCAGGAACCCGGGGAGCTGTTTTTT. Drawing the rest from reference TRBV19 and TRBJ2-2, the complete variable domain is DGGITQSPKYLFRKEGQNVTLSCEQNLNHDAMYWYRQDPGQGLRLIYYSQIVNDFQKGDIAEGYSVSREKKESFPLTVTSAQKNPTAFYLCASSIGQEPGELFFGEGSRLTVL.

This rearrangement joins TRBV30 to TRBJ2-7, with TRBD1 matching over 9 bases. This CDR3 is built from 13 residues. Germline loops: CDR1 GTSNPN, CDR2 SVGIG (reference sequence). V shed 5 bases and J 5 bases; nucleotides not matched to a gene: 7. CDR3 nucleotides: TGTGCCTGGGCAGGACAGGGGTTTCACGAGCAGTACTTC. This encodes CAWAGQGFHEQYF.

The chain recombines TRBV28 with TRBJ1-1; 9 bases fit TRBD1. V was pared by 5 bases and J by 2 bases, with 6 bases of the junction left unmatched. The germline V gene encodes CDR1 MDHEN and CDR2 SYDVKM. The CDR3 is 15 amino acids. CDR3 residues: CASSHRDRVNTEAFF. The DNA of the CDR3 is TGTGCCAGCAGTCACAGGGACAGGGTTAACACTGAAGCTTTCTTT.

The chain joins TRBV6-6 to TRBJ1-6; TRBD1 is a possible D gene (6 bases). V dropped 6 bases and J dropped 5 bases, with 11 bases sitting between them. CDR1 MNHNY and CDR2 SVGAGI come from the germline V gene (reference sequence). This CDR3 is built from 14 residues. DNA of the CDR3: TGTGCCAGCAGCATTAACAGGGATAATTCACCCCTCCACTTT. Translating it yields CASSINRDNSPLHF.

The rearrangement links TRBV6-1 to TRBJ2-6; TRBD2 might be the D (5 bases). This CDR3 region has 13 residues. The V end lost 11 bases, the J end lost 4 bases, and 12 bases lay between the germline ends. Looked up from germline, CDR1 is MNHNS and CDR2 is SASEGT. The DNA for the CDR3 is TGTGCCGAAGCCGGGGTGGGGGCCAACGTCCTGACTTTC. It translates to CAEAGVGANVLTF.

This sequence joins TRBV6-1 and TRBJ2-7; D possibly corresponds to TRBD1 (6 bases). CDR3 size: 13 residues. Trimming stripped 9 bases from V and 1 base from J, with 13 bases between. Per the germline V gene, CDR1 is MNHNS and CDR2 is SASEGT. The CDR3 is CASTGINSYEQYF. The CDR3 DNA reads TGTGCCAGTACAGGGATCAATTCCTACGAGCAGTACTTC.

This sequence joins TRBV5-4 and TRBJ2-3; 10 nucleotides align to TRBD1. There are 15 residues in the CDR3. V trimming: 0 bases; J trimming: 3 bases; junction bases outside the gene matches: 1. The germline CDR1 and CDR2 sequences are SGHNT and YYREEE (reference sequence). CDR3 protein: CASSLEGQGTDTQYF. CDR3 sequence (DNA): TGTGCCAGCAGCTTGGAGGGACAGGGGACAGATACGCAGTATTTT.

This clone was picked up a small number of times. V and J are TRBV27 and TRBJ2-3, with 11 nucleotides matching TRBD2. V shed 4 bases, J shed 4 bases, and the junction held 16 bases outside the gene matches. Germline loops: CDR1 MNHEY, CDR2 SMNVEV (reference sequence). The CDR3 totals 19 residues. In DNA, the CDR3 is TGTGCCAGCAGTTCCATAGCGGGAGGGCCGAATGTTTTAGCAGATACGCAGTATTTT. As protein: CASSSIAGGPNVLADTQYF.

This clone was counted between two and nine times. The chain couples TRBV28 to TRBJ2-7, with no clear D. Trimming cost V 7 bases and J 6 bases, with 13 bases left between them. Germline assignment: CDR1 MDHEN and CDR2 SYDVKM. CDR3 length: 12 residues. The CDR3 nucleotides read TGTGCCAGCAAGAAACTTTATGGCGAGCAGTACTTC. Translated, it gives CASKKLYGEQYF. Filled out from reference TRBV28 and TRBJ2-7, the complete variable domain reads DVKVTQSSRYLVKRTGEKVFLECVQDMDHENMFWYRQDPGLGLRLIYFSYDVKMKEKGDIPEGYSVSREKKERFSLILESASTNQTSMYLCASKKLYGEQYFGPGTRLTVT.

The V call is TRBV11-3, the J call TRBJ2-1; 12 bases agree with TRBD2. Germline CDR1 and CDR2: SGHNT and YENEEA. The CDR3 contains 17 residues. Trimming removed 5 bases from V and 6 bases from J; junction bases left unmatched: 11. The CDR3 is CASSPISGLAGTNEQFF. Here the CDR3 DNA reads TGTGCCAGCAGCCCGATTTCGGGACTAGCGGGCACCAATGAGCAGTTCTTC.

This chain uses TRBV7-2 with TRBJ2-5; TRBD2 matches 9 bases. CDR3 length: 15 amino acids. With 4 bases clipped from V and 5 bases from J, the junction kept 8 bases outside the gene matches. CDR1 and CDR2 (germline): SGHTA, FQGNSA. CDR3 sequence (DNA): TGTGCCAGCAGCTGGGGACTAGCCGGAGGGGAGACCCAGTACTTC. Its translation is CASSWGLAGGETQYF.

This clone was seen a few times. The V gene is TRBV28, the J gene TRBJ1-1; TRBD1 matches at 7 bases. Germline values: CDR1 MDHEN, CDR2 SYDVKM. V lost 4 bases and J lost 6; bases outside the gene matches: 14. This CDR3 is 16 amino acids long. The CDR3 loop is CASSSRGGGGRAEAFF. The CDR3 DNA reads as TGTGCCAGCAGTTCGAGAGGGGGCGGAGGTCGCGCTGAAGCTTTCTTT.